The clone carrying this TCR beta chain was counted once. The record originates from a study of cytomegalovirus exposure and HLA in healthy donors. In the PCR, 60 Vbeta and 13 Jbeta primers were used. Generated by immunoSEQ multiplex PCR, the TCRdb table keeps only in-frame clones and is missing some. The table shows over 130,000 clones, with approximately 80% occurring only once. The CDR3 is 16 residues long. The V gene end was trimmed by 5 bases and the J gene end by 2 bases; junction bases not matched to a gene: 7. Germline loops: CDR1 SGHKS, CDR2 YYEKEE (reference sequence). Source material: PBMCs. The chain recombines TRBV5-5 with TRBJ2-2; 9 positions agree with TRBD2. This clonotype was obtained from a woman between 40 and 55 years old in good health and CMV-seropositive. This CDR3 reads CASRERLAVNTGELFF. CDR3 nucleotides: TGTGCCAGCAGGGAGCGACTAGCGGTAAACACCGGGGAGCTGTTTTTT.